The 23 T cell receptor beta chains reported below all come from one sample, sequenced in a study of T-cell memory formation after mild COVID-19. TCRdb independently ran MiXCR on the 5' RACE reads; one entry per CDR3 protein. The table lists 150,000 to 200,000 distinct CDR3 sequences, 13% of them singletons, with about 3.6% in the top ten. The sample consisted of PBMCs or a T cell subset sorted from them (not recorded which). The receptors here all came from a young man who had mild COVID-19 (a few samples of this study predate the infection). Cell type and time point are not known.

The gene calls are TRBV5-4 and TRBJ1-2; D uncertain. V dropped 4 bases and J dropped 4 bases, with 23 bases sitting between them. CDR3 length equals 17 residues. The germline V gene has CDR1 SGHNT and CDR2 YYREEE (reference sequence). The CDR3 loop is CASSPQGRAEAGYGYTF. The DNA for the CDR3 is TGTGCCAGCAGCCCTCAAGGGAGGGCCGAAGCAGGCTATGGCTACACCTTC.

This clonotype showed up many times. The chain couples TRBV11-3 to TRBJ2-1, with D maybe TRBD2 (6 bases). Trimming pared 0 bases from V and 4 bases from J, leaving 19 bases between. Germline V gene sequence: CDR1 SGHNT, CDR2 YENEEA. The CDR3 has 18 residues. CDR3 sequence reads: CASSLDHSGTSRYNEQFF. CDR3 in DNA: TGTGCCAGCAGCTTAGATCACTCCGGGACTTCCCGTTACAATGAGCAGTTCTTC.

The chain joins TRBV5-1 to TRBJ2-5, with 14 nucleotides matching TRBD2. The CDR3 contains 20 residues. After removal of 3 bases from V and 4 bases from J, the junction contained 17 bases not matched to a gene. In germline, CDR1 is SGHRS, CDR2 YFSETQ. CDR3 amino acids: CASSSTSRLAGGLFRETQYF. The CDR3 DNA is TGCGCCAGCAGCTCAACCTCCCGACTAGCGGGGGGGCTTTTCCGAGAGACCCAGTACTTC.

This clonotype has a handful of counts. CDR3 nucleotide sequence: TGTGCCAGCAGCTCGGGACTAGCGGGTGTGTACCAAGAGACCCAGTACTTC. This gives the protein CASSSGLAGVYQETQYF. The V and J genes are TRBV7-2 and TRBJ2-5; TRBD2 agrees at 12 bases. The V segment lost 4 bases and the J segment 0 bases; nucleotides outside the gene matches: 6. Germline CDR1 SGHTA, CDR2 FQGNSA. The CDR3 is 17 amino acids.

J is TRBJ2-5 and V is TRBV11-2, with D tentatively TRBD1 or TRBD2 (5 bases each). The V end was cut by 5 bases, the J end by 3 bases, with 13 bases between. The CDR3 spans 14 residues. In germline, CDR1 is SGHAT, CDR2 FQNNGV. The CDR3 loop reads CASSPGRGKETQYF. The DNA of the CDR3 is TGTGCCAGCAGCCCGGGGCGCGGAAAAGAGACCCAGTACTTC.

There are a few counts of this clonotype. This chain links TRBV3-1 with TRBJ2-7; D may be TRBD1 or TRBD2 (7 bases each). Germline assignment: CDR1 LGHDT and CDR2 YNNKEL (reference sequence). With 1 base removed from V and 9 bases from J, the gap between germline ends came to 16 bases. The CDR3 totals 14 residues. The CDR3 spells CASSQGTGPGGQYV. CDR3 nucleotide sequence: TGTGCCAGCAGCCAAGGGACAGGCCCGGGAGGGCAGTACGTC.

This clonotype occurred a few times. This chain uses TRBV7-9 with TRBJ2-5; D possibly corresponds to TRBD2 (6 bases). This CDR3 contains 17 residues. Looked up from germline, CDR1 is SEHNR and CDR2 is FQNEAQ (reference sequence). V dropped 2 bases and J dropped 1 base, with 17 bases sitting between them. CDR3 DNA sequence: TGTGCCAGCAGCTTATATCGGCAGGGAGGAGGCCAAGAGACCCAGTACTTC. As protein: CASSLYRQGGGQETQYF.

This rearrangement joins TRBV6-5 to TRBJ1-2; 7 positions match TRBD1. Losses at the gene ends were 1 base for V and 3 bases for J; bases not matched to a gene: 11. Germline V CDR1 and CDR2: MNHEY, SVGAGI. The CDR3 length is 17 residues. This chain's CDR3 is CASSYFPDRERDYGYTF. DNA of the CDR3: TGTGCCAGCAGTTACTTCCCCGACAGGGAGCGCGACTATGGCTACACCTTC.

V usage is TRBV29-1 and J usage is TRBJ2-5; a weak D match, TRBD2 (5 bases). The CDR3 loop spans 11 amino acids. V gave up 8 bases and J gave up 5 bases, with 12 bases separating them. Germline-derived CDR1 and CDR2 are SQVTM and ANQGSEA. The CDR3 spells CSSSGGETQYF. The CDR3 nucleotides read TGCAGCTCGTCTGGCGGGGAGACCCAGTACTTC.

The chain employs TRBV5-1 and TRBJ2-3; D call uncertain. The CDR3 sequence is 15 residues long. In germline, CDR1 is SGHRS, CDR2 YFSETQ. With 0 bases removed from V and 4 bases from J, the gap between germline ends came to 12 bases. The CDR3 bases are TGCGCCAGCAGCTTGGCGTATTCCGGCGCAGATACGCAGTATTTT. Translating gives CASSLAYSGADTQYF.

This sequence joins TRBV20-1 and TRBJ2-3, with 8 bases identical to TRBD2. CDR3 size: 17 residues. J was trimmed by 0 bases and V by 4 bases; bases with no gene match: 12. Germline V gives CDR1 DFQATT, CDR2 SNEGSKA (reference sequence). The chain's CDR3 is CSAKSLTSAPSTDTQYF. The CDR3, as DNA: TGCAGTGCTAAATCCCTGACTAGCGCTCCGAGCACAGATACGCAGTATTTT.

V gene TRBV2 combines with J gene TRBJ1-2; D might be TRBD1 (6 bases). V lost 1 base and J 5 bases, leaving 11 bases between the germline ends. Looked up from germline, CDR1 is SNHLY and CDR2 is FYNNEI. This CDR3 contains 14 residues. The CDR3 is CASSEGGGRYGYTF. The DNA for the CDR3 is TGTGCCAGCAGTGAAGGAGGGGGAAGGTATGGCTACACCTTC.

The V gene is TRBV12-3 or TRBV12-4, the J gene TRBJ2-1; D possibly corresponds to TRBD1 (6 bases). The V and J ends lost 8 bases and 6 bases respectively, with 14 bases between them. The CDR3 extends over 13 amino acids. The CDR3 loop is CASHPIGGNEQFF. CDR3 nucleotide sequence: TGTGCCAGCCACCCTATAGGGGGCAATGAGCAGTTCTTC.

This clonotype was recorded many times. The J gene is TRBJ2-2, the V gene TRBV20-1, with D tentatively TRBD1 (5 bases). The germline gives CDR1 DFQATT, CDR2 SNEGSKA (reference sequence). The CDR3 runs to 14 residues. The germline V and J ends were trimmed by 3 bases and 6 bases, with 14 bases remaining between them. The CDR3 region is CSASNPRGAGELFF. CDR3 DNA sequence: TGCAGTGCTAGTAACCCAAGGGGCGCCGGGGAGCTGTTTTTT.

This chain connects TRBV28 to TRBJ2-7; weak D call: TRBD1 (5 bases). V was trimmed by 5 bases and J by 4 bases, leaving 21 bases between them. Germline-derived CDR1 and CDR2 are MDHEN and SYDVKM. The CDR3 has 16 residues. The CDR3 nucleotides read TGTGCCAGCAGTCTAACCAAAAGCCAGGGTAGATACGAGCAGTACTTC. It specifies CASSLTKSQGRYEQYF.

This clonotype was counted many times. This chain connects TRBV11-2 to TRBJ1-2; 8 bases align to TRBD1. J lost 4 bases, V lost 5 bases, and 6 bases had no gene match. The CDR3 contains 14 residues. Germline CDR1 is SGHAT and CDR2 is FQNNGV. CDR3 DNA: TGTGCCAGCAGCGCCCGGACAGGGAGCTATGGCTACACCTTC. The encoded protein is CASSARTGSYGYTF. Complete variable domain (other parts from reference TRBV11-2 and TRBJ1-2): EAGVAQSPRYKIIEKRQSVAFWCNPISGHATLYWYQQILGQGPKLLIQFQNNGVVDDSQLPKDRFSAERLKGVDSTLKIQPAKLEDSAVYLCASSARTGSYGYTFGSGTRLTVV.

This clonotype has a handful of counts. The chain recombines TRBV5-5 with TRBJ2-3; TRBD2 matches at 12 bases. Looked up from germline, CDR1 is SGHKS and CDR2 is YYEKEE (reference sequence). The CDR3 consists of 17 residues. The J segment lost 4 bases and the V segment lost 2 bases, leaving 8 bases of the junction unmatched. CDR3 sequence: CASSFYYLAGGADTQYF. CDR3 DNA sequence: TGTGCCAGCAGCTTCTACTACCTAGCGGGGGGGGCAGATACGCAGTATTTT.

The V gene is TRBV29-1, the J gene TRBJ1-2; D unclear. Germline-derived CDR1 and CDR2 are SQVTM and ANQGSEA. The CDR3 has 13 amino acids. V was clipped by 5 bases and J by 4 bases, with 14 bases between them. The CDR3 here is CSVRAIPGYGYTF. CDR3 DNA: TGCAGCGTTAGGGCCATACCAGGCTATGGCTACACCTTC.

This clonotype was seen more than once but under ten times. The chain links TRBV18 to TRBJ1-5, with D perhaps matching TRBD1 (6 bases). Germline V gene sequence: CDR1 KGHSH, CDR2 LQKENI. This CDR3 spans 14 amino acids. The ends were cut back, 5 bases at V and 3 bases at J, with 11 bases in the middle. The CDR3, as DNA: TGTGCCAGCTCAGTTACAGGGTTCAATCAGCCCCAGCATTTT. Its protein is CASSVTGFNQPQHF. The whole variable domain, filled in from reference TRBV18 and TRBJ1-5, reads NAGVMQNPRHLVRRRGQEARLRCSPMKGHSHVYWYRQLPEEGLKFMVYLQKENIIDESGMPKERFSAEFPKEGPSILRIQQVVRGDSAAYFCASSVTGFNQPQHFGDGTRLSIL.

This chain links TRBV20-1 with TRBJ2-1; the match to TRBD2 covers 7 bases. Germline V CDR1 and CDR2: DFQATT, SNEGSKA (reference sequence). The CDR3 extends over 13 amino acids. V shed 2 bases, J shed 5 bases, and the junction held 3 bases outside the gene matches. DNA of the CDR3: TGCAGTGCTAGATATCGGGGGGACAATGAGCAGTTCTTC. It yields the protein CSARYRGDNEQFF.

The chain carries TRBV28 and TRBJ1-2; no definite D call. The CDR3 runs to 13 residues. The germline gives CDR1 MDHEN, CDR2 SYDVKM. Trimming left V 6 bases short and J 4 bases short, with 12 bases between. The CDR3 reads CASSFSRAYGYTF. CDR3 in DNA: TGTGCCAGCAGCTTTTCTCGGGCCTATGGCTACACCTTC.

The chain employs TRBV20-1 and TRBJ2-1; the D gene is possibly TRBD2 (6 bases). CDR1 is DFQATT, CDR2 SNEGSKA, per germline (reference sequence). The CDR3 runs to 15 residues. With 3 bases removed from V and 8 bases from J, the gap between germline ends came to 20 bases. The CDR3 protein is CSASLIGEAWDEQFF. CDR3 bases: TGCAGTGCTAGCTTGATAGGGGAGGCTTGGGATGAGCAGTTCTTC.

There are many counts of this clonotype. For the CDR3, the DNA is TGTGCCAGCAGCTTGGCCCGGGGGGATACGCAGTATTTT. Amino acids: CASSLARGDTQYF. The chain has TRBV7-3 and TRBJ2-3, with D possibly being TRBD2 (6 bases). CDR3 length: 13 amino acids. Germline V gene lookup returns CDR1 SGHTA and CDR2 FQGTGA. V lost 3 bases to trimming and J lost 6 bases, with 10 bases between them. Drawing the rest from reference TRBV7-3 and TRBJ2-3, the complete variable domain is GAGVSQTPSNKVTEKGKYVELRCDPISGHTALYWYRQSLGQGPEFLIYFQGTGAADDSGLPNDRFFAVRPEGSVSTLKIQRTERGDSAVYLCASSLARGDTQYFGPGTRLTVL.